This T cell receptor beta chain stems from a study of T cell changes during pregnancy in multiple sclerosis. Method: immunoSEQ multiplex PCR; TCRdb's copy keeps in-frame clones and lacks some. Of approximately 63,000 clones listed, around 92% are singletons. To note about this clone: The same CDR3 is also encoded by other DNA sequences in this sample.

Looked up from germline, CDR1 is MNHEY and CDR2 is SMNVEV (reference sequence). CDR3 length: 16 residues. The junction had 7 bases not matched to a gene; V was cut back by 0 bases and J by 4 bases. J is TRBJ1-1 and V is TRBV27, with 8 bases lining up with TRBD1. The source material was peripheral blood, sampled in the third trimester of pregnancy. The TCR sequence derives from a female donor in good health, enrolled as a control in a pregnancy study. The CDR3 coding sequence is TGTGCCAGCAGTTTATCCCTTGGACAGGGCGTCACTGAAGCTTTCTTT. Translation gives CASSLSLGQGVTEAFF.